This entry features one TCR beta chain sequence. What it binds is unknown. This record belongs to a study of shared clonotypes between healthy human individuals. Naive CD8 cells were CD45RO-negative, positively selected for CCR7, excluding terminally differentiated effector memory CD45RA+ cells. Notes on the study in general: Generally, estimated richness proved larger in naive subsets than it did in memory subsets. Compared with clonotypes that all four donors shared, non-shared clonotypes had lower generation probabilities. A handful of donors held around 5% of naive CD4 clonotypes in common.

Here immunoSEQ multiplex PCR was the method, and the copy in TCRdb shows in-frame clones only, minus some. Among roughly 2 million clones listed, about 94% were seen once. CDR1 is LNHNV, CDR2 YYDKDF, per germline (reference sequence). This CDR3 contains 14 residues. V was clipped by 5 bases and J by 5 bases, with 14 bases between them. The chain links TRBV15 to TRBJ2-3; either TRBD1 or TRBD2 may fit D (5 bases each). The sequencing input was naive CD8+ T cells sorted from blood. The clonotype was recovered from a man aged 18 to 30 in good health. CDR3 protein: CATSYTWGKDTQYF. CDR3 DNA sequence: TGTGCCACCAGCTATACTTGGGGGAAAGATACGCAGTATTTT.